Shown below are 19 T cell receptor beta chains from a single sample sequenced in a study of CD8+ T cells in alopecia areata. Specified treatment: oral pan-JAK inhibitor, 5-10 mg twice daily. Extracted RNA was reverse transcribed into cDNA, the sequencing template. Using immunoSEQ multiplex PCR, the repertoire was profiled, and TCRdb retains in-frame clones only, with some absent. The sample has about 39,000 clones; just over 65% are singletons. The sample consisted of CD8+ T cells sorted from blood, taken at week 4, from a patient treated with tofacitinib. These receptors were taken from a human donor with alopecia areata.

This clone was recorded a few times. The J gene is TRBJ2-7, the V gene TRBV30, with D unresolved. Trimming removed 3 bases from V and 1 base from J, with 19 bases in between. Per germline, CDR1 GTSNPN and CDR2 SVGIG (reference sequence). This CDR3 has 16 residues. The CDR3 DNA sequence: TGTGCCTGGAGAAAACTCGGTATGGGTGGTTCCTACGAGCAGTACTTC. This translates into CAWRKLGMGGSYEQYF.

The J gene is TRBJ2-1, the V gene TRBV15; D perhaps matches TRBD2 (6 bases). Per germline, CDR1 LNHNV and CDR2 YYDKDF (reference sequence). This CDR3 contains 16 residues. Trimming took 0 bases from V and 8 from J, leaving 17 bases between them. CDR3 residues: CATSRDGTSFGDEQFF. The CDR3 nucleotides are TGTGCCACCAGCAGAGATGGAACTAGCTTTGGCGATGAGCAGTTCTTC.

This clone was seen only a few times. The chain couples TRBV11-2 to TRBJ1-6, with a tentative D call TRBD1 (6 bases). Germline CDR1 and CDR2: SGHAT and FQNNGV. V was cut by 5 bases and J by 7 bases, with 18 bases left in between. The CDR3 extends over 16 amino acids. CDR3 amino acids: CASSPPTGFENSPLHF. The CDR3 DNA reads TGTGCCAGCAGCCCCCCCACAGGGTTCGAGAATTCACCCCTCCACTTT.

This clone was picked up a small number of times. The chain uses TRBV30 and TRBJ2-1, with D unresolved. The V end lost 4 bases, the J end lost 4 bases, and 8 bases lay between the germline ends. The CDR3 length is 12 residues. Germline lookup yields CDR1 GTSNPN and CDR2 SVGIG (reference sequence). DNA for the CDR3: TGTGCCTGGATCGACCAGTACAATGAGCAGTTCTTC. Translating it yields CAWIDQYNEQFF. Combining the CDR3 with reference TRBV30 and TRBJ2-1 gives the whole variable domain SQTIHQWPATLVQPVGSPLSLECTVEGTSNPNLYWYRQAAGRGLQLLFYSVGIGQISSEVPQNLSASRPQDRQFILSSKKLLLSDSGFYLCAWIDQYNEQFFGPGTRLTVL.

The V call is TRBV29-1, the J call TRBJ2-1; a weak D match, TRBD2 (6 bases). V lost 4 bases and J lost 3, with 19 bases in between. The germline V gene has CDR1 SQVTM and CDR2 ANQGSEA. CDR3 length: 16 amino acids. The CDR3 is CSVVNPRDSNYNEQFF. The CDR3, as DNA: TGCAGCGTTGTCAACCCGAGGGACTCCAACTACAATGAGCAGTTCTTC.

V and J are TRBV13 and TRBJ2-2; D unresolved. Germline CDR1 reads PRHDT; CDR2 reads FYEKMQ (reference sequence). V was trimmed by 5 bases and J by 7 bases, leaving 11 bases between them. The CDR3 extends over 13 amino acids. The CDR3 bases are TGTGCCAGCAGCATCAATAGTGGCGGGGAGCTGTTTTTT. Protein product: CASSINSGGELFF.

V gene TRBV29-1 combines with J gene TRBJ2-3; 15 nucleotides agree with TRBD2. CDR3 length: 17 residues. CDR1 and CDR2 (germline): SQVTM, ANQGSEA. V lost 3 bases to trimming and J lost 0 bases; unmatched junction nucleotides: 4. The chain's CDR3 is CSVDGTSGGKSTDTQYF. Here the CDR3 DNA reads TGCAGCGTTGATGGGACTAGCGGGGGGAAGAGCACAGATACGCAGTATTTT.

CDR3 sequence reads: CASSHGQGVYGYTF. The CDR3 nucleotides read TGCGCCAGCAGCCACGGACAGGGGGTGTATGGCTACACCTTC. This rearrangement joins TRBV4-1 to TRBJ1-2, with 10 bases that match TRBD1. In germline, CDR1 is MGHRA, CDR2 YSYEKL. The CDR3 loop spans 14 amino acids. The trim removed 3 bases at V and 5 bases at J, leaving 3 bases unmatched.

This chain uses TRBV6-5 with TRBJ2-6; D unclear. The CDR3 is 14 residues long. Germline CDR1 MNHEY, CDR2 SVGAGI. The germline V and J ends were trimmed by 8 bases and 3 bases, with 11 bases remaining between them. This CDR3 is CASGRVIGANVLTF. CDR3 nucleotide sequence: TGTGCCAGCGGAAGGGTGATTGGGGCCAACGTCCTGACTTTC.

This sequence joins TRBV30 and TRBJ1-2, with D possibly being TRBD1 (6 bases). The V end lost 0 bases, the J end lost 7 bases, and 9 bases lay between the germline ends. The germline V gene has CDR1 GTSNPN and CDR2 SVGIG (reference sequence). The length of the CDR3 is 12 residues. The CDR3 spells CAWSVRRGGYTF. The CDR3 DNA follows: TGTGCCTGGAGTGTACGCAGGGGTGGCTACACCTTC.

This clone appeared once. J is TRBJ2-2 and V is TRBV5-1; D gene uncertain. The CDR3 loop spans 12 amino acids. The V gene lost 4 bases and the J gene lost 2 bases, with 3 bases spanning the gap. The V gene's germline CDR1 is SGHRS and CDR2 YFSETQ. CDR3 sequence: CASSHNTGELFF. Here the CDR3 DNA reads TGCGCCAGCAGCCATAACACCGGGGAGCTGTTTTTT.

The V gene is TRBV5-1, the J gene TRBJ1-2, with unresolved D. V was clipped by 3 bases and J by 3 bases, with 15 bases between them. The germline CDR1 and CDR2 sequences are SGHRS and YFSETQ. The CDR3 has 15 amino acids. CDR3 nucleotide sequence: TGCGCCAGCAGCTCGTCGGACCTCGACCACTATGGCTACACCTTC. Translated, it gives CASSSSDLDHYGYTF.

The gene calls are TRBV29-1 and TRBJ2-7, with no clear D. The CDR3 consists of 12 residues. Germline CDR1 and CDR2: SQVTM and ANQGSEA. The V end lost 7 bases, the J end lost 0 bases, and 10 bases lay between the germline ends. The CDR3 coding sequence is TGCAGCGCCGTGGGAAGCTCCTACGAGCAGTACTTC. Translating gives CSAVGSSYEQYF.

This clone has more than one count but fewer than ten. V and J are TRBV30 and TRBJ2-1; TRBD2 agrees at 9 bases. Per germline, CDR1 GTSNPN and CDR2 SVGIG (reference sequence). J was trimmed by 6 bases and V by 5 bases; bases with no gene match: 5. This CDR3 comprises 13 residues. In DNA form, the CDR3 reads TGTGCCTGGGACCTAGCGGGGTTCAATGAGCAGTTCTTC. It encodes CAWDLAGFNEQFF.

This clone appeared a few times. The chain links TRBV29-1 to TRBJ1-2; D may be TRBD1 (5 bases). V lost 3 bases and J lost 8, with 10 bases in between. The germline gives CDR1 SQVTM, CDR2 ANQGSEA. This CDR3 has 11 amino acids. The CDR3 DNA sequence: TGCAGCGTTGAGGCCGGGGGAGGCTACACCTTC. Its translation: CSVEAGGGYTF. Full variable domain (rest looked up from reference TRBV29-1 and TRBJ1-2): SAVISQKPSRDICQRGTSLTIQCQVDSQVTMMFWYRQQPGQSLTLIATANQGSEATYESGFVIDKFPISRPNLTFSTLTVSNMSPEDSSIYLCSVEAGGGYTFGSGTRLTVV.

The CDR3 protein is CASSEDEQYF. CDR3 coding DNA: TGTGCCAGCAGTGAGGACGAGCAGTACTTC. The chain joins TRBV2 to TRBJ2-7; D gene ambiguous. Trimming took off 3 bases at V and 5 bases at J, with 2 bases between the two ends. Germline CDR1 is SNHLY and CDR2 is FYNNEI. The CDR3 length is 10 residues. The full variable domain, with the rest looked up from reference TRBV2 and TRBJ2-7, is EPEVTQTPSHQVTQMGQEVILRCVPISNHLYFYWYRQILGQKVEFLVSFYNNEISEKSEIFDDQFSVERPDGSNFTLKIRSTKLEDSAMYFCASSEDEQYFGPGTRLTVT.

V is TRBV7-6 and J is TRBJ2-7; TRBD2 is a possible D gene (6 bases). Per germline, CDR1 SGHVS and CDR2 FNYEAQ. Trimming stripped 5 bases from V and 3 bases from J, with 17 bases between. The CDR3 sequence is 15 residues long. DNA of the CDR3: TGTGCCAGCAGCCCTGAGACCGGGCGGGACTACGAGCAGTACTTC. Its protein is CASSPETGRDYEQYF. Combining the CDR3 with reference TRBV7-6 and TRBJ2-7 gives the whole variable domain GAGVSQSPRYKVTKRGQDVALRCDPISGHVSLYWYRQALGQGPEFLTYFNYEAQQDKSGLPNDRFSAERPEGSISTLTIQRTEQRDSAMYRCASSPETGRDYEQYFGPGTRLTVT.

This chain links TRBV30 with TRBJ2-7; D perhaps matches TRBD1 (5 bases). The CDR3 loop spans 13 amino acids. The germline V and J ends were trimmed by 3 bases and 6 bases, with 15 bases remaining between them. Germline V CDR1 and CDR2: GTSNPN, SVGIG (reference sequence). CDR3 DNA sequence: TGTGCCTGGAGCGGCGGCATTGGGGCCGAGCAGTACTTC. Residues: CAWSGGIGAEQYF.

The rearrangement joins TRBV19 to TRBJ2-7; TRBD1 might be the D (6 bases). With 6 bases removed from V and 3 bases from J, the gap between germline ends came to 18 bases. The CDR3 covers 15 residues. In germline, CDR1 is LNHDA, CDR2 SQIVND (reference sequence). Here the CDR3 DNA reads TGTGCCAGTAGCCCTGGGGCAGGGGTTCTCTACGAGCAGTACTTC. Residues: CASSPGAGVLYEQYF.